This section outlines one TCR beta chain sequence together with its context. This clone's antigen is unknown. Qualities for individual bases were not recorded, and no much larger clone is one base off. The data stem from a study of shared clonotypes between healthy human individuals (dated by TCRdb to the early 2020s). Broadly, across the study: The cohort comprised a couple of women and a few men aged 18 to 49 years. For each donor, three plates each were used for CD4 naive and CD4 memory, two plates were used for CD8 naive, and one plate was used for CD8 memory. The study deeply sequenced blood TCR repertoires of about 5 healthy adults to estimate repertoire size and the extent of clonotype sharing between individuals. To increase sequencing depth and limit assay-specific biases, different laboratories used diverse techniques to prepare libraries and sequence TCR repertoires. Leukapheresis yielded between about 0.9 and 10 billion PBMCs per donor. Study-level results and caveats: Clonotypes shared by all four sorted-subset donors showed higher generation probabilities than non-shared clonotypes. Naive subsets generally had larger estimated clonotype richness than memory subsets did. Because the study included a small number of donors, the genetic and exposure-history diversity represented was limited. Sampling was restricted to blood, and TCR repertoires in tissues likely differ from the TCR repertoires found in blood. Rarefaction of sorted-subset datasets indicated incomplete sequencing despite the large sequencing depth. Pairwise subsampling led to the expectation that sequencing depth would affect the degree of clonotype sharing among donors. Sharing across several donors was observed for roughly 5% of naive CD4, over 3% of naive CD8, 2% to 2.5% of memory CD4, and roughly 0.4% of memory CD8 clonotypes.

The CDR3 contains 13 residues, cysteine and phenylalanine counted. The read is trimmed to its CDR3 DNA, 39 bases read in frame from base 1. Unmatched junction bases come to 5, with V trimmed by 6 bases and J by 7 bases. For CDR1 and CDR2, the germline V gene lists KGHSH and LQKENI. Using the deep immunoSEQ assay, multiplex PCR amplified TCR CDR3 regions from genomic DNA. Extracted genomic DNA from each cell subset was distributed evenly across all wells of several immunoSEQ 96-well plates, and each plate was treated as a replicate. For sorted subsets, approximately 210 ng genomic DNA, equal to about 30,000 T cell genomes, was loaded into each replicate PCR. Purified libraries were quantified with a Qubit 3.0 fluorometer, sized on a Bioanalyzer 2100, and re-quantified with the KAPA Library Quantification kit. A separate single-read 150-cycle Illumina NextSeq 550 flow cell was used to sequence each immunoSEQ 96-well plate. In the original analysis: Because only junctional sequences without quality scores were contained in the immunoSEQ output, filtering matching that applied to full-length reads could not be performed. To assign V/J genes and CDR3, sequences were annotated against IMGT germline references using PyIR, a Python wrapper for IgBLAST v1.9. Any read was removed if the V/J assignment was weak (E-value above 1e-6), the CDR3 was missing, or the read contained stop codons, out-of-frame junctions, or ambiguous translated residues. V3J clonotypes were defined as sequences sharing the same inferred V gene, J gene, and CDR3 amino acid sequence. The percentage overlap between two repertoires was calculated by dividing the number of shared unique clonotypes by the size of the smaller repertoire. RTK rarefaction, the Chao1 estimator, and Recon v2.1 estimates of unobserved clonotypes were used to assess repertoire richness. Generation probabilities were computed with OLGA for all TCRbeta clonotypes obtained by the gDNA method from a handful of donors. Drawn from immuneACCESS, this table holds only the in-frame rearrangements with V and J called that TCRdb kept. Clones are partly lost; checked studies trace under half to an unresolved V gene and leave the rest unexplained. V, J and clone size derive from that table, while D and trimming were established from the DNA sequence. The sample data list roughly 1,600,000 clones, and around 98.5% of these were observed just once. The ten largest clones capture roughly 0.35% of the sample.

Healthy HIV-negative adults with no recently reported acute infections or vaccinations were included as donors. Every donor was a Caucasian adult residing in Nashville, Tennessee, USA. CD4+ T cells were enriched by magnetic negative selection; naive cells were then positively selected on CD45RA, and the negative fraction formed the memory subset. After blood collection by leukapheresis, PBMCs were isolated using Ficoll-Histopaque density gradient centrifugation and then cryopreserved in the vapor phase of liquid nitrogen. Purity and quantity of every magnetically sorted T cell population were checked by analytical flow cytometry. From each sorted fraction, genomic DNA was isolated and quantified by UV absorbance on a Nanodrop 2000c.

Sequencing used naive CD4+ T cells sorted from blood. The cell subset or site tag for this specimen amounts to: CD45RA+ positively selected. The clonotype was recovered from a young man in good health. The sequence joins TRBV18 to TRBJ2-1, with 8 middle bases fitting TRBD1. The DNA sequence is given as TGTGCCAGCTCGCGGACAGGGCTGAATGAGCAGTTCTTC. It codes for CASSRTGLNEQFF.